The 24 T cell receptor beta chains in this list originate from one sample, sequenced in a study of T cell responses to AZD1222 COVID-19 vaccine. TCRdb's copy holds only in-frame clones and misses some; the assay was immunoSEQ multiplex PCR. This sample has approximately 130,000 clones; over 90% occur once, and the top ten carry approximately 0.85%. The sample here was peripheral blood, taken on day 0 of AZD1222 vaccination. The receptors were gathered from an adult in good health.

This clone was observed a handful of times. J is TRBJ1-1 and V is TRBV11-2, with 8 bases aligning to TRBD1. CDR3 length equals 13 residues. Germline loops: CDR1 SGHAT, CDR2 FQNNGV. V was clipped by 1 base and J by 5 bases; unmatched bases: 0. The CDR3 reads CASSLGQGTEAFF. CDR3 DNA: TGTGCCAGCAGCTTAGGACAGGGGACTGAAGCTTTCTTT.

J is TRBJ2-1 and V is TRBV7-2; perhaps TRBD1 as D (6 bases). Germline V gene lookup returns CDR1 SGHTA and CDR2 FQGNSA. V was shortened by 4 bases and J by 4 bases, with 17 bases between the two germline ends. The CDR3 has 16 residues. The chain's CDR3 is CASSSIQGKGYNEQFF. CDR3 sequence (DNA): TGTGCCAGCAGCTCCATTCAGGGGAAAGGATACAATGAGCAGTTCTTC.

The V and J genes are TRBV21-1 and TRBJ2-5; TRBD1, as called in the table, went unchecked against the DNA. TRBV21-1 is labeled a pseudogene. CDR3 length: 13 amino acids. CDR3 coding DNA: TGTGCCAGCAGTGGACAGTCCCAAGAGACCCAGTACTTC. Its translation: CASSGQSQETQYF.

The DNA of the CDR3 is TGTGCCAGCAGCGCCGACAGCTACTCCTACAATGAGCAGTTCTTC. It specifies CASSADSYSYNEQFF. The J gene is TRBJ2-1, the V gene TRBV27; maybe TRBD1 (5 bases). Germline values: CDR1 MNHEY, CDR2 SMNVEV (reference sequence). The CDR3 runs 15 residues. Trimming left V 6 bases short and J 0 bases short, with 12 bases between.

V and J are TRBV11-2 and TRBJ2-3; TRBD2 matches 8 bases. V lost 1 base, J lost 5 bases, and 5 bases stayed unmatched. Germline V gene sequence: CDR1 SGHAT, CDR2 FQNNGV. The CDR3 consists of 15 residues. CDR3: CASSLVGGAIDTQYF. CDR3 coding DNA: TGTGCCAGCAGCTTAGTCGGGGGGGCCATAGATACGCAGTATTTT.

In its sample, this clone was seen once. The rearrangement joins TRBV13 to TRBJ1-4; D unresolved. V lost 5 bases to trimming and J lost 1 base, with 14 bases between them. The length of the CDR3 is 16 residues. Germline-derived CDR1 and CDR2 are PRHDT and FYEKMQ (reference sequence). The CDR3 sequence is CASSSREVRTNEKLFF. The CDR3 coding sequence is TGTGCCAGCAGCAGCCGGGAGGTCAGAACTAATGAAAAACTGTTTTTT.

The chain links TRBV19 to TRBJ1-5; 9 nucleotides align to TRBD1. J lost 6 bases, V lost 6 bases, and 0 bases had no gene match. Germline-derived CDR1 and CDR2 are LNHDA and SQIVND (reference sequence). The CDR3 contains 12 residues. The CDR3 here is CASRDRGQPQHF. The CDR3 DNA is TGTGCCAGTAGGGACAGGGGTCAGCCCCAGCATTTT. The full variable domain, its missing parts supplied by reference TRBV19 and TRBJ1-5, is DGGITQSPKYLFRKEGQNVTLSCEQNLNHDAMYWYRQDPGQGLRLIYYSQIVNDFQKGDIAEGYSVSREKKESFPLTVTSAQKNPTAFYLCASRDRGQPQHFGDGTRLSIL.

This clone was counted a single time. The J gene is TRBJ1-4, the V gene TRBV19; TRBD1 aligns across 7 bases. Germline V CDR1 and CDR2: LNHDA, SQIVND (reference sequence). The trim removed 4 bases at V and 5 bases at J, leaving 4 bases unmatched. The CDR3 extends over 14 amino acids. The CDR3 DNA follows: TGTGCCAGTAGTAGACAGGGCCTAAATGAAAAACTGTTTTTT. Translating it yields CASSRQGLNEKLFF.

The rearrangement links TRBV30 to TRBJ1-6, with D perhaps matching TRBD1 (6 bases). The germline V gene has CDR1 GTSNPN and CDR2 SVGIG (reference sequence). The V end lost 0 bases, the J end lost 0 bases, and 12 bases lay between the germline ends. The CDR3 totals 17 residues. CDR3 loop: CAWSVRDTSSYNSPLHF. Here the CDR3 DNA reads TGTGCCTGGAGTGTAAGGGACACGAGCTCCTATAATTCACCCCTCCACTTT.

This clone showed up just once. The rearrangement joins TRBV7-9 to TRBJ2-7, with D hard to call. V lost 6 bases, J lost 6 bases, and 12 bases lay in between. CDR1 is SEHNR and CDR2 is FQNEAQ in the germline V gene (reference sequence). This CDR3 region has 12 residues. The CDR3 sequence: CASSMAGPEQYF. CDR3 DNA: TGTGCCAGCAGTATGGCTGGTCCCGAGCAGTACTTC.

The chain couples TRBV19 to TRBJ2-1; a possible D gene is TRBD1 (5 bases). In germline, CDR1 is LNHDA, CDR2 SQIVND (reference sequence). The CDR3 spans 12 residues. Trimming pared 7 bases from V and 12 bases from J, leaving 16 bases between. CDR3 in DNA: TGTGCCAGTAAGGGGCGACGGTCCCCGCAGTTCTTC. Protein product: CASKGRRSPQFF.

The count of this clone is one. The chain carries TRBV11-2 and TRBJ2-7; D gene unclear. Germline CDR1 SGHAT, CDR2 FQNNGV. Trimming left V 5 bases short and J 6 bases short, with 11 bases between. The CDR3 contains 12 residues. The CDR3 loop reads CASSPTAVEQYF. As DNA, the CDR3 is TGTGCCAGCAGCCCCACCGCGGTCGAGCAGTACTTC.

The chain is built from TRBV9 and TRBJ2-1, with 8 nucleotides matching TRBD1. The CDR3 sequence is 13 residues long. Trimming removed 3 bases from V and 10 bases from J; junction bases left unmatched: 6. The germline CDR1 and CDR2 sequences are SGDLS and YYNGEE. The CDR3 nucleotides read TGTGCCAGCAGCGCACCCGGGACAGGCGAGCAGTTCTTC. This encodes CASSAPGTGEQFF.

The chain joins TRBV7-8 to TRBJ2-5; D possibly corresponds to TRBD1 (6 bases). The germline CDR1 and CDR2 sequences are SGHVS and FQNEAQ. The CDR3 length is 13 residues. V was shortened by 5 bases and J by 7 bases, with 14 bases between the two germline ends. CDR3 nucleotide sequence: TGTGCCAGCAGCGACAACAGGGATGGGACCCAGTACTTC. It encodes CASSDNRDGTQYF.

In this sample, this clone turned up once. The V call is TRBV5-1, the J call TRBJ1-6; maybe TRBD1 (6 bases). In germline, CDR1 is SGHRS, CDR2 YFSETQ. The CDR3 has 15 residues. V gave up 1 base and J gave up 8 bases, with 13 bases separating them. CDR3 in amino acids: CASSLNWGGYSPLHF. CDR3 nucleotide sequence: TGCGCCAGCAGCTTGAATTGGGGGGGCTATTCACCCCTCCACTTT.

This clone turned up a few times. The J gene is TRBJ1-2, the V gene TRBV5-4, with 7 positions matching TRBD1. With 0 bases clipped from V and 4 bases from J, the junction kept 6 bases outside the gene matches. Germline V lookup: CDR1 SGHNT, CDR2 YYREEE (reference sequence). This CDR3 contains 15 residues. The DNA for the CDR3 is TGTGCCAGCAGCTTGGATGCCAGGGGGGCCTATGGCTACACCTTC. This encodes CASSLDARGAYGYTF.

The J gene is TRBJ1-4, the V gene TRBV4-1, with D hard to call. The CDR3 sequence is 13 residues long. Germline values: CDR1 MGHRA, CDR2 YSYEKL. Trimming shortened V by 4 bases and J by 4 bases, and 7 bases separated the two germline ends. CDR3 sequence (DNA): TGCGCCAGCAGCCCGCTGAGTAATGAAAAACTGTTTTTT. Protein sequence: CASSPLSNEKLFF.

The genes are TRBV19 and TRBJ2-5; tentative D call: TRBD2 (5 bases). The germline V and J ends were trimmed by 5 bases and 4 bases, with 11 bases remaining between them. There are 13 residues in the CDR3. The germline V gene has CDR1 LNHDA and CDR2 SQIVND (reference sequence). CDR3 DNA sequence: TGTGCCAGTAGTGATCTAGAGGGAGAGACCCAGTACTTC. It specifies CASSDLEGETQYF.

The genes are TRBV5-8 and TRBJ1-5; tentatively, D is TRBD1 (5 bases). CDR1 is SGHTS, CDR2 YDEGEE, per germline. This CDR3 contains 15 residues. Trimming left V 2 bases short and J 3 bases short, with 12 bases between. Here the CDR3 reads CASSLRGRVNQPQHF. The DNA for the CDR3 is TGTGCCAGCAGCTTAAGAGGCAGGGTCAATCAGCCCCAGCATTTT. The full variable domain, in which reference TRBV5-8 and TRBJ1-5 provide the parts outside the CDR3, is EAGVTQSPTHLIKTRGQQATLRCSPISGHTSVYWYQQALGLGLQFLLWYDEGEERNRGNFPPRFSGRQFPNYSSELNVNALELEDSALYLCASSLRGRVNQPQHFGDGTRLSIL.

The chain uses TRBV6-6 and TRBJ2-7; either TRBD1 or TRBD2 may supply D (5 bases each). CDR3 length: 15 residues. Trimming stripped 1 base from V and 4 bases from J, with 14 bases between. The germline gives CDR1 MNHNY, CDR2 SVGAGI (reference sequence). The CDR3 loop is CASSYLGQGRYEQYF. CDR3 nucleotide sequence: TGTGCCAGCAGTTACTTGGGTCAGGGACGTTACGAGCAGTACTTC.

This chain uses TRBV6-1 with TRBJ1-6; tentative D call: TRBD1 (5 bases). This CDR3 region has 16 residues. Per the germline V gene, CDR1 is MNHNS and CDR2 is SASEGT. V lost 3 bases and J 7 bases, leaving 16 bases between the germline ends. The CDR3 DNA reads TGTGCCAGCAGTGATAATCTGGGGGAGTGGAATTCACCCCTCCACTTT. Amino acids: CASSDNLGEWNSPLHF.

The V call is TRBV18, the J call TRBJ2-7; the D is unclear. From germline, CDR1 is KGHSH and CDR2 LQKENI. Trimming left V 4 bases short and J 0 bases short, with 10 bases between. CDR3 length equals 14 residues. As DNA, the CDR3 is TGTGCCAGCTCACTTCGGCCGGGCTCCTACGAGCAGTACTTC. Translation gives CASSLRPGSYEQYF.

The chain employs TRBV7-9 and TRBJ2-3; TRBD2 matches 8 bases. The germline V gene encodes CDR1 SEHNR and CDR2 FQNEAQ (reference sequence). The CDR3 has 15 residues. V gave up 2 bases and J gave up 5 bases; unmatched junction bases: 6. CDR3 DNA: TGTGCCAGCAGCTTAAAAGCGGGGGCTGTAGATACGCAGTATTTT. It translates to CASSLKAGAVDTQYF. Filled out from reference TRBV7-9 and TRBJ2-3, the complete variable domain reads DTGVSQNPRHKITKRGQNVTFRCDPISEHNRLYWYRQTLGQGPEFLTYFQNEAQLEKSRLLSDRFSAERPKGSFSTLEIQRTEQGDSAMYLCASSLKAGAVDTQYFGPGTRLTVL.

The chain recombines TRBV7-8 with TRBJ2-1; TRBD1 matches at 7 bases. Germline V lookup: CDR1 SGHVS, CDR2 FQNEAQ. V lost 5 bases and J lost 4; bases outside the gene matches: 11. The CDR3 length is 16 residues. The CDR3 loop is CASSPGSYRGYNEQFF. The CDR3, as DNA: TGTGCCAGCAGCCCCGGCTCGTACAGGGGATACAATGAGCAGTTCTTC.